The source of this T cell receptor (beta chain) is a study of shared clonotypes between healthy human individuals. About this clone: Within the sample, other DNA sequences also encode this same CDR3.

Each PCR replicate from the sorted subsets contained 200 to 250 ng DNA, which is about 30,000 T cell genomes. Sequencing was performed with immunoSEQ multiplex PCR; in TCRdb, only in-frame clones are kept and a portion is missing. The repertoire holds roughly 650,000 clones, approximately 96% seen once, with about 0.12% in the top ten. This CDR3 has 14 amino acids. Trimming stripped 6 bases from V and 2 bases from J, with 11 bases between. CDR1 and CDR2 (germline): MNHEY, SMNVEV (reference sequence). Naive CD8 cells comprised CD45RO-negative, CCR7-positively selected cells, excluding terminally differentiated effector memory CD45RA+ cells.

The TCR sequence derives from a woman younger than 45 in good health. This chain links TRBV27 with TRBJ1-5, with a weak D call TRBD1 (5 bases). The sample comprised naive CD8+ T cells sorted from blood. CDR3: CASSLGGGNQPQHF. In DNA, the CDR3 is TGTGCCAGCAGCCTGGGGGGGGGCAATCAGCCCCAGCATTTT.